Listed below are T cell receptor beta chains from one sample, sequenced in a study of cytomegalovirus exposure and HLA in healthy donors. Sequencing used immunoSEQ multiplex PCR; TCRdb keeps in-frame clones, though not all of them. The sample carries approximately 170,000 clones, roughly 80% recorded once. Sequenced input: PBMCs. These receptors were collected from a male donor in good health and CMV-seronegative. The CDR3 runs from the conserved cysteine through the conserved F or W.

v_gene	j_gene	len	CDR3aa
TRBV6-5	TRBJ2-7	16	CASSYSRWGGPYEQYF
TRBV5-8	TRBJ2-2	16	CASSPLAGVSTGELFF
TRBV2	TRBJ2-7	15	CASSPDRALLGEQYF
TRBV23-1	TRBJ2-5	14	CASTQTGLQETQYF
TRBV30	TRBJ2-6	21	CAWSRGLDRGRPLSGANVLTF
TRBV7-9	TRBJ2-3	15	CASSRGGSSTDTQYF
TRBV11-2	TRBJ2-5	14	CASSSTDTRETQYF
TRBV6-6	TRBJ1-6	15	CASSSTFNYNSPLHF
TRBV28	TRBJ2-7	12	CASGTTAYEQYF
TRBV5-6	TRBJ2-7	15	CASSRNDGGLDEQYF
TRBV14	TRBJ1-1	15	CASSQDRDPNTEAFF
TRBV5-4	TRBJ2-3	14	CASSPGQGADTQYF
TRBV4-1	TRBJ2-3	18	CASSQERLAGGAGDTQYF
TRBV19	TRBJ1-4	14	CASSIGATNEKLFF
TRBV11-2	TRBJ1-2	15	CASSLLRQGAGGYTF
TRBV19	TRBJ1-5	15	CASRGQGYSNQPQHF
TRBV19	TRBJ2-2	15	CASSPRERAGRELFF
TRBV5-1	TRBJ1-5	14	CASSPGQDYQPQHF
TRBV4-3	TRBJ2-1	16	CASSRMRQGARDEQFF
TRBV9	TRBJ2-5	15	CASSVGGTGLETQYF
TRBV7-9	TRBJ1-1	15	CASSLGDRVGTEAFF
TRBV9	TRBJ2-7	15	CASSVFPSGEYEQYF
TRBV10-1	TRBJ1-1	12	CARGQGDTEAFF
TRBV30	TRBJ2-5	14	CAWRVIQGRETQYF
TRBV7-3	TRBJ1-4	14	CASSLGRLGEKLFF
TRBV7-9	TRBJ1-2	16	CASSPQAGGSDYGYTF
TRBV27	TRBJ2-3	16	CASSRPGLASTDTQYF
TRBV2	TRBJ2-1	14	CASSEISGYNEQFF
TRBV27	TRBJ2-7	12	CASRDMSYEQYF
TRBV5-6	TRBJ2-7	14	CASSRGRTGTEQYF
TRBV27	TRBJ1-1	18	CASSPYVPIGAANTEAFF
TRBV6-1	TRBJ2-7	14	CASSGMGSRYEQYF
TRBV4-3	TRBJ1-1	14	CASSQVSAGTEAFF